Here is one T cell receptor (beta chain) with its context. The V gene lost 3 bases and the J gene lost 2 bases, with 10 bases spanning the gap. CDR3 length equals 14 residues. Germline values: CDR1 LGHDT, CDR2 YNNKEL (reference sequence). These data come from a study of early T cells in non-severe SARS-CoV-2 infection. Study summary: Chains were unpaired, as sequencing was done on bulk RNA from unsorted whole blood.

Individual cDNA molecules carried attached unique molecular identifiers. TCRdb fed the 5' RACE reads into MiXCR, producing one record per CDR3 protein. This sample has about 83,000 distinct CDR3 sequences, with about 10% found just once. The chain joins TRBV3-1 to TRBJ2-5, with a weak D call TRBD1 (5 bases). This clonotype originated in an adult who was a healthcare worker with PCR-confirmed SARS-CoV-2 infection or an uninfected control (not recorded which). This sample comprised whole blood, obtained at baseline. The DNA for the CDR3 is TGTGCCAGCAGCCAGAGGAGACAGCAAGAGACCCAGTACTTC. Translating gives CASSQRRQQETQYF.